Shown below are 32 T cell receptor beta chains from a single sample sequenced in a study of neurological immune-mediated disorders. Time point noted: longitudinal time-point 1 (baseline). TCRdb passed the 5' RACE reads through MiXCR, listing each CDR3 protein once. The repertoire consists of approximately 70,000 distinct CDR3 sequences, with about a tenth occurring once and the leading ten covering roughly 10%. Sequenced material: PBMCs. The origin of the receptors is a man between 25 and 39 years old in good health.

This clonotype has ten or more counts. The CDR3 coding sequence is TGTGCCAGCAGCTCTCACAGGGGGCCTTACGAGCAGTACTTC. Translated, it gives CASSSHRGPYEQYF. The V and J genes are TRBV27 and TRBJ2-7, with TRBD1 matching 9 bases. The junction had 7 bases not matched to a gene; V was cut back by 6 bases and J by 4 bases. This CDR3 is built from 14 residues. Germline V gene data show CDR1 as MNHEY and CDR2 as SMNVEV (reference sequence).

In regard to this clonotype: At one of its ends the junction is not consistent with the germline gene, which may arise from a read error. This chain connects TRBV11-1 to TRBJ2-5; tentatively, D is TRBD1 (5 bases). Germline CDR1 is SGHAT and CDR2 is FQDESV (reference sequence). The CDR3 has 18 residues. The CDR3 nucleotides read TGTACCAGCAGCTCCCGAAGAACAGGTGGTGGAGTTGGAGAGACCCAGTACTTC. Amino acid sequence: CTSSSRRTGGGVGETQYF.

This clonotype appeared a few times. The chain uses TRBV6-1 and TRBJ2-1; 8 nucleotides align to TRBD1. The V and J ends lost 6 bases and 1 base, in that order; junction bases with no gene match: 5. The CDR3 runs to 15 residues. Germline lookup yields CDR1 MNHNS and CDR2 SASEGT. CDR3 residues: CASSLDRVSYNEQFF. CDR3 coding DNA: TGTGCCAGCAGCCTGGACAGGGTTTCCTACAATGAGCAGTTCTTC.

This clonotype occurred a few times. A much larger clone lies one base from this, so it may be a read error. V is TRBV7-8 and J is TRBJ2-4; TRBD2 matches 7 bases. The CDR3 has 14 residues. From germline, CDR1 is SGHVS and CDR2 FQNEAQ. Trimming at V came to 2 bases and at J to 11 bases, leaving 9 bases not matched to a gene. The CDR3 DNA sequence: TGTGCCAGCAGCTTAATCCTCGCGGGAGACCTTCAGTACTTC. Protein sequence: CASSLILAGDLQYF.

This clonotype was picked up many times. The chain employs TRBV6-6 and TRBJ2-1, with TRBD2 identical over 7 bases. With 6 bases clipped from V and 8 bases from J, the junction kept 13 bases outside the gene matches. The CDR3 is 15 amino acids. Per the germline V gene, CDR1 is MNHNY and CDR2 is SVGAGI (reference sequence). The CDR3 reads CASSRYSGNIYEQFF. The CDR3 bases are TGTGCCAGCAGCCGGTACAGCGGGAATATCTATGAGCAGTTCTTC.

At least ten counts were recorded for this clonotype. The chain joins TRBV28 to TRBJ1-5; 11 bases match TRBD1. This CDR3 is built from 15 residues. Germline CDR1 and CDR2: MDHEN and SYDVKM. V dropped 2 bases and J dropped 10; count of bases not matched to a gene: 7. CDR3 region: CASSLRGTGGNPQHF. CDR3 bases: TGTGCCAGCAGTTTACGTGGGACAGGGGGTAATCCCCAGCATTTT.

This clonotype was observed many times. The chain couples TRBV15 to TRBJ2-3; TRBD2 is a possible D gene (6 bases). V lost 1 base, J lost 4 bases, and 12 bases lay in between. Per germline, CDR1 LNHNV and CDR2 YYDKDF (reference sequence). CDR3 length: 15 residues. This CDR3 reads CATSRVELAPDTQYF. The CDR3 DNA reads TGTGCCACCAGCAGAGTAGAGCTAGCGCCAGATACGCAGTATTTT.

The genes are TRBV20-1 and TRBJ2-1, with TRBD2 matching 8 bases. Trimming cost V 1 base and J 0 bases; bases outside gene matches: 11. The CDR3 runs 18 residues. Per the germline V gene, CDR1 is DFQATT and CDR2 is SNEGSKA (reference sequence). The CDR3 loop is CSARGWREDRGSYNEQFF. The CDR3 DNA reads as TGCAGTGCTAGAGGCTGGCGGGAGGATCGGGGCTCCTACAATGAGCAGTTCTTC.

This clonotype was found many times. V gene TRBV7-3 combines with J gene TRBJ2-5; 8 nucleotides line up with TRBD1. CDR1 and CDR2 from the germline V gene are SGHTA and FQGTGA. This CDR3 spans 15 amino acids. The V segment lost 3 bases and the J segment 4 bases; nucleotides outside the gene matches: 7. This CDR3 reads CASSFDRGPGETQYF. The CDR3 nucleotides read TGTGCCAGCAGCTTCGACAGGGGTCCGGGAGAGACCCAGTACTTC.

This clonotype was seen at least ten times. The chain carries TRBV7-9 and TRBJ2-7, with a possible D match to TRBD2 (5 bases). V gave up 3 bases and J gave up 6 bases, with 15 bases separating them. The germline V gene has CDR1 SEHNR and CDR2 FQNEAQ (reference sequence). The CDR3 extends over 14 amino acids. The CDR3 reads CASSFRGSLTEQYF. CDR3 nucleotide sequence: TGTGCCAGCAGCTTTCGGGGAAGCCTCACCGAGCAGTACTTC.

This clonotype was observed many times. This chain connects TRBV2 to TRBJ2-5; D assignment may be TRBD1 or TRBD2 (6 bases each). CDR1 and CDR2 from the germline V gene are SNHLY and FYNNEI. The CDR3 has 14 amino acids. V lost 7 bases to trimming and J lost 1 base, with 13 bases between them. The CDR3 protein is CASIKWGAQETQYF. The DNA for the CDR3 is TGTGCCAGCATCAAGTGGGGGGCCCAAGAGACCCAGTACTTC.

The sample holds many counts of this clonotype. The gene calls are TRBV10-3 and TRBJ1-2; no reliable D call. The CDR3 consists of 11 residues. Germline CDR1 is ENHRY and CDR2 is SYGVKD. Trimming shortened V by 8 bases and J by 4 bases, and 8 bases separated the two germline ends. The DNA for the CDR3 is TGTGCCATCGGTAGTATCTATGGCTACACCTTC. It specifies CAIGSIYGYTF.

The chain employs TRBV12-3 or TRBV12-4 and TRBJ1-5; 7 bases agree with TRBD1. The CDR3 has 15 residues. Trimming removed 5 bases from V and 5 bases from J; junction bases left unmatched: 9. As DNA, the CDR3 is TGTGCCAGCAGTCGCGATACAGGGGCGGATCAGCCCCAGCATTTT. Its protein is CASSRDTGADQPQHF.

Ten or more counts support this clonotype. This chain uses TRBV15 with TRBJ2-1; 11 nucleotides match TRBD1. The CDR3 is 17 residues long. V lost 2 bases to trimming and J lost 4 bases; unmatched junction nucleotides: 7. Germline assignment: CDR1 LNHNV and CDR2 YYDKDF (reference sequence). The CDR3 here is CATSRRTGTGGYNEQFF. The CDR3 DNA sequence: TGTGCCACCAGCAGACGAACCGGGACAGGGGGGTACAATGAGCAGTTCTTC.

This clonotype was seen many times. The chain couples TRBV20-1 to TRBJ2-3; D perhaps matches TRBD2 (6 bases). The germline CDR1 and CDR2 sequences are DFQATT and SNEGSKA (reference sequence). The V and J ends lost 1 base and 3 bases respectively, with 14 bases between them. This CDR3 has 15 amino acids. The CDR3, as DNA: TGCAGTGCTAGAGTCGATCCCAGCGGGACAGATACGCAGTATTTT. This sequence encodes CSARVDPSGTDTQYF.

The genes are TRBV5-1 and TRBJ2-7; weak D call: TRBD1 (6 bases). Trimming shortened V by 0 bases and J by 0 bases, and 13 bases separated the two germline ends. CDR1 is SGHRS and CDR2 is YFSETQ in the germline V gene. This CDR3 contains 16 residues. The DNA of the CDR3 is TGCGCCAGCAGCTTGGACCCCGCACAGGGCTCCTACGAGCAGTACTTC. It translates to CASSLDPAQGSYEQYF.

This clonotype was found many times. The chain employs TRBV5-6 and TRBJ2-2; D is ambiguous. This CDR3 comprises 14 residues. The V end lost 3 bases, the J end lost 5 bases, and 11 bases lay between the germline ends. Germline values: CDR1 SGHDT, CDR2 YYEEEE. CDR3 in amino acids: CASSSILSTGELFF. The CDR3 DNA reads TGTGCCAGCAGCTCGATTCTCTCAACCGGGGAGCTGTTTTTT.

This chain uses TRBV6-6 with TRBJ1-5, with 10 positions matching TRBD1. This CDR3 region has 18 residues. Germline V CDR1 and CDR2: MNHNY, SVGAGI (reference sequence). The ends lost 5 bases at V and 0 bases at J; junction bases unmatched: 10. This CDR3 is CASSQVGTGVYSNQPQHF. The CDR3 nucleotides are TGTGCCAGCAGTCAGGTCGGGACAGGGGTTTATAGCAATCAGCCCCAGCATTTT.

This clonotype was counted at least ten times. This chain uses TRBV5-1 with TRBJ2-1; 11 positions agree with TRBD2. The germline gives CDR1 SGHRS, CDR2 YFSETQ. The CDR3 length is 15 residues. V shed 3 bases, J shed 6 bases, and the junction held 5 bases outside the gene matches. The CDR3 coding sequence is TGCGCCAGCAGCTCCGGGACTAGCGGAACCAATGAGCAGTTCTTC. It translates to CASSSGTSGTNEQFF.

At least ten counts were recorded for this clonotype. The V call is TRBV10-3, the J call TRBJ2-2; a possible D gene is TRBD2 (5 bases). V was pared by 0 bases and J by 5 bases, with 10 bases between. This CDR3 has 15 residues. Germline V gene sequence: CDR1 ENHRY, CDR2 SYGVKD. The DNA of the CDR3 is TGTGCCATCAGTGAGTCTACTAGGATTACCGGGGAGCTGTTTTTT. It encodes CAISESTRITGELFF.

This clonotype was counted at least ten times. The chain recombines TRBV6-4 with TRBJ2-2, with TRBD2 matching 7 bases. The length of the CDR3 is 14 residues. Germline CDR1 MRHNA, CDR2 SNTAGT. After removal of 3 bases from V and 4 bases from J, the junction contained 2 bases not matched to a gene. CDR3 DNA: TGTGCCAGCAGTGATCGGGGGGTCACCGGGGAGCTGTTTTTT. Its protein is CASSDRGVTGELFF.

This clonotype has ten or more counts. J is TRBJ2-5 and V is TRBV20-1; a possible D gene is TRBD2 (5 bases). This CDR3 has 15 amino acids. V shed 6 bases and J shed 5 bases, with 22 bases lying between them. CDR1 DFQATT and CDR2 SNEGSKA come from the germline V gene (reference sequence). CDR3 in DNA: TGCAGTGCCAACGTGGGTAGCGTCCGCGGGGAGACCCAGTACTTC. Its translation is CSANVGSVRGETQYF.

At least ten counts were recorded for this clonotype. V is TRBV5-1 and J is TRBJ2-5, with TRBD1 matching over 8 bases. This CDR3 spans 15 amino acids. J was trimmed by 5 bases and V by 4 bases; bases with no gene match: 10. Germline CDR1 is SGHRS and CDR2 is YFSETQ. CDR3 in DNA: TGCGCCAGCAGCCTCGAAGGACAGGGTTTGGAGACCCAGTACTTC. Encoded protein: CASSLEGQGLETQYF.

This clonotype was found many times. CDR3: CASSFLAVYNEQFF. CDR3 sequence (DNA): TGTGCCAGCAGTTTCCTAGCGGTATACAATGAGCAGTTCTTC. V gene TRBV28 combines with J gene TRBJ2-1; 7 bases align to TRBD2. J was trimmed by 4 bases and V by 3 bases; bases with no gene match: 3. This CDR3 has 14 residues. Germline lookup yields CDR1 MDHEN and CDR2 SYDVKM.

At least ten counts were recorded for this clonotype. The V and J genes are TRBV20-1 and TRBJ2-7; D gene uncertain. The germline CDR1 and CDR2 sequences are DFQATT and SNEGSKA (reference sequence). With 5 bases removed from V and 6 bases from J, the gap between germline ends came to 17 bases. The CDR3 is 13 amino acids. The CDR3 protein is CSAPLGPVGEQYF. The CDR3 DNA is TGCAGTGCTCCTCTCGGGCCCGTTGGCGAGCAGTACTTC.

This clonotype was observed at least ten times. The chain carries TRBV7-6 and TRBJ2-7; D is uncertain. CDR1 is SGHVS and CDR2 is FNYEAQ in the germline V gene. The CDR3 loop spans 14 amino acids. V dropped 1 base and J dropped 2 bases, with 9 bases sitting between them. CDR3 sequence reads: CASSLGTGPYEQYF. CDR3 DNA: TGTGCCAGCAGCTTAGGGACCGGGCCCTACGAGCAGTACTTC.

This clonotype has at least ten counts. The chain has TRBV5-1 and TRBJ1-2; D is unclear. V lost 4 bases, J lost 0 bases, and 7 bases lay in between. The CDR3 sequence is 13 residues long. Per the germline V gene, CDR1 is SGHRS and CDR2 is YFSETQ. In DNA form, the CDR3 reads TGCGCCAGCAGCGGCAGAGCTAACTATGGCTACACCTTC. This gives the protein CASSGRANYGYTF.

This clonotype came up a few times. CDR3 sequence (DNA): TGTGCCAGTAGGGGTCAGAGGACAGCCATGAACACTGAAGCTTTCTTT. Translating gives CASRGQRTAMNTEAFF. The gene calls are TRBV19 and TRBJ1-1; D is perhaps TRBD1 (6 bases). The CDR3 is 16 amino acids. Looked up from germline, CDR1 is LNHDA and CDR2 is SQIVND (reference sequence). V lost 6 bases, J lost 0 bases, and 17 bases lay in between. Complete variable domain (other parts from reference TRBV19 and TRBJ1-1): DGGITQSPKYLFRKEGQNVTLSCEQNLNHDAMYWYRQDPGQGLRLIYYSQIVNDFQKGDIAEGYSVSREKKESFPLTVTSAQKNPTAFYLCASRGQRTAMNTEAFFGQGTRLTVV.

A remark on this clonotype: One end of the junction fails to match germline, which may point to a read error. The chain uses TRBV10-1 and TRBJ2-5; TRBD1 might be the D (5 bases). The germline V gene has CDR1 WNHNN and CDR2 SYGVQD (reference sequence). The CDR3 sequence is 13 residues long. In DNA form, the CDR3 reads TGCGCTAGCAGTGACCAGGGAACCGAGACCCAGAACTTC. Translating it yields CASSDQGTETQNF.

This clonotype was counted at least ten times. The chain is built from TRBV3-1 and TRBJ2-7; D gene uncertain. Trimming took off 3 bases at V and 9 bases at J, with 15 bases between the two ends. The CDR3 consists of 13 residues. Germline lookup yields CDR1 LGHDT and CDR2 YNNKEL (reference sequence). The chain's CDR3 is CASSQTSDGRQYF. The CDR3, as DNA: TGTGCCAGCAGCCAGACCTCGGACGGGCGGCAGTACTTC.

In its sample, this clonotype was seen many times. The genes are TRBV20-1 and TRBJ2-7; TRBD2 matches 11 bases. Trimming cost V 0 bases and J 3 bases; bases outside gene matches: 13. Germline loops: CDR1 DFQATT, CDR2 SNEGSKA (reference sequence). The CDR3 extends over 18 amino acids. The CDR3 sequence: CSARDSGLAEEGFYEQYF. As DNA, the CDR3 is TGCAGTGCTAGAGACTCGGGACTAGCGGAGGAAGGCTTCTACGAGCAGTACTTC.

This clonotype occurred many times. The rearrangement links TRBV29-1 to TRBJ1-1, with 7 bases fitting TRBD1. The CDR3 runs to 13 residues. Germline lookup yields CDR1 SQVTM and CDR2 ANQGSEA. V lost 7 bases to trimming and J lost 1 base; unmatched junction nucleotides: 6. The CDR3 region is CSARQGTNTEAFF. CDR3 nucleotide sequence: TGCAGCGCCCGACAGGGTACGAACACTGAAGCTTTCTTT.